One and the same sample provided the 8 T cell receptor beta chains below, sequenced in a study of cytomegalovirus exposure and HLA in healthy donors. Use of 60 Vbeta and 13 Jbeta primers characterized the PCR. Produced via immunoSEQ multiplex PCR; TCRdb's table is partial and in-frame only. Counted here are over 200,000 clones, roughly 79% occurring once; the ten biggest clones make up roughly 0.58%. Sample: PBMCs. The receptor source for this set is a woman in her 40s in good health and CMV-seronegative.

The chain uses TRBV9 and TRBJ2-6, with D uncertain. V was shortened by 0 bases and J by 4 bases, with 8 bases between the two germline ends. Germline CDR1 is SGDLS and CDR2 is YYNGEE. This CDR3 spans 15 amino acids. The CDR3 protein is CASSVVGSGANVLTF. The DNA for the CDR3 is TGTGCCAGCAGCGTAGTCGGGTCGGGGGCCAACGTCCTGACTTTC. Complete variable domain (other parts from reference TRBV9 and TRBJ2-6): DSGVTQTPKHLITATGQRVTLRCSPRSGDLSVYWYQQSLDQGLQFLIQYYNGEERAKGNILERFSAQQFPDLHSELNLSSLELGDSALYFCASSVVGSGANVLTFGAGSRLTVL.

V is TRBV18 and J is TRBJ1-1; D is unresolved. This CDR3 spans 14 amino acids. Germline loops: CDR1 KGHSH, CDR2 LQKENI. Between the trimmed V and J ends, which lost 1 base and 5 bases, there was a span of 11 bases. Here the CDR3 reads CASSPQGRGTEAFF. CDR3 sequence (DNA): TGTGCCAGCTCACCACAGGGCAGAGGGACTGAAGCTTTCTTT.

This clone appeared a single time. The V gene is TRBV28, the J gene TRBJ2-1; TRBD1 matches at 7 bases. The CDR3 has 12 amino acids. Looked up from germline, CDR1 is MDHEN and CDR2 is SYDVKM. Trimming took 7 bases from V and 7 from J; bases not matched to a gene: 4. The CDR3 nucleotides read TGTGCCAGCACAACAGGGGCAAATGAGCAGTTCTTC. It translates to CASTTGANEQFF.

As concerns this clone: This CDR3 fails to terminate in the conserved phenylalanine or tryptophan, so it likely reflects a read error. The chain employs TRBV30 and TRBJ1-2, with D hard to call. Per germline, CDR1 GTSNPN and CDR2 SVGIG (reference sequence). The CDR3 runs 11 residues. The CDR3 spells CATWADYGYTL. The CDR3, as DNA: TGTGCAACATGGGCCGACTATGGCTACACCCTC.

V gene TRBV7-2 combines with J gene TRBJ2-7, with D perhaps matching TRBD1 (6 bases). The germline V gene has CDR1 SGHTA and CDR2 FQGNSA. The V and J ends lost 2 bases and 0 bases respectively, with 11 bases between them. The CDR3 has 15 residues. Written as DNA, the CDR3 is TGTGCCAGCAGCTTAACAGGGATGAGCTCCTACGAGCAGTACTTC. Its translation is CASSLTGMSSYEQYF.

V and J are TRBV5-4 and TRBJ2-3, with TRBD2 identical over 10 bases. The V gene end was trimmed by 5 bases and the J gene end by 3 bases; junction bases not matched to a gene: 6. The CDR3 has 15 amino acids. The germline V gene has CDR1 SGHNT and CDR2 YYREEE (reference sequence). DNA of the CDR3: TGTGCCAGCAGATATAGCGGGGGGCGGACAGATACGCAGTATTTT. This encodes CASRYSGGRTDTQYF.

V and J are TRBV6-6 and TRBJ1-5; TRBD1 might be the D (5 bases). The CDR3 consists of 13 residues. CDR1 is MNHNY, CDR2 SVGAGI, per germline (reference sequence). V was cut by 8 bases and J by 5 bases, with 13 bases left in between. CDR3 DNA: TGTGCCAGCGCCCGCTCGGGGGATCAGCCCCAGCATTTT. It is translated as CASARSGDQPQHF.

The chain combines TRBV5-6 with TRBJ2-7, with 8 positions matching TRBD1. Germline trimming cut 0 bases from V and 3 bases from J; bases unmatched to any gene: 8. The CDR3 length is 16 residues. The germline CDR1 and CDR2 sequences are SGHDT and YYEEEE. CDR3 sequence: CASSLEDRVGSYEQYF. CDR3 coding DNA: TGTGCCAGCAGCTTGGAGGACAGGGTTGGAAGCTACGAGCAGTACTTC.